This passage covers 19 T cell receptor beta chains from one sample sequenced in a study of cytomegalovirus exposure and HLA in healthy donors. The primer mix had 60 Vbeta and 13 Jbeta primers. Assay used: immunoSEQ multiplex PCR; TCRdb lists only in-frame clones, some missing. The listing records some 46,000 clones. Source material: PBMCs. Receptors were obtained from a male donor in good health and CMV-seronegative.

The chain carries TRBV7-6 and TRBJ1-2, with D possibly matching TRBD1 (5 bases). This CDR3 region has 13 residues. In germline, CDR1 is SGHVS, CDR2 FNYEAQ. The V end was cut by 5 bases, the J end by 8 bases, with 15 bases between. The CDR3 sequence: CASSIQGARGYTF. DNA of the CDR3: TGTGCCAGCAGCATCCAAGGGGCTCGGGGCTACACCTTC.

This sequence joins TRBV10-3 and TRBJ1-5; 7 bases match TRBD1. The germline V gene encodes CDR1 ENHRY and CDR2 SYGVKD. This CDR3 contains 17 residues. V shed 0 bases and J 3 bases; nucleotides not matched to a gene: 8. CDR3 sequence: CAISESIGTEYNQPQHF. The CDR3 DNA follows: TGTGCCATCAGTGAGTCGATTGGGACAGAGTACAATCAGCCCCAGCATTTT.

The chain has TRBV27 and TRBJ2-2; no clear D gene. V was trimmed by 5 bases and J by 2 bases, leaving 6 bases between them. The CDR3 length is 13 residues. The germline CDR1 and CDR2 sequences are MNHEY and SMNVEV (reference sequence). The CDR3 protein is CASSPRNTGELFF. The CDR3, as DNA: TGTGCCAGCAGTCCCCGTAACACCGGGGAGCTGTTTTTT.

The chain couples TRBV11-2 to TRBJ2-5, with 7 bases fitting TRBD2. V trimming: 3 bases; J trimming: 1 base; junction bases outside the gene matches: 8. The CDR3 runs to 16 residues. The germline V gene encodes CDR1 SGHAT and CDR2 FQNNGV. The CDR3 DNA sequence: TGTGCCAGCAGCTTGACGGGGGGTAGCGGCCAAGAGACCCAGTACTTC. Residues: CASSLTGGSGQETQYF.

This chain joins TRBV5-8 and TRBJ2-1, with TRBD2 matching 9 bases. Germline V gene data show CDR1 as SGHTS and CDR2 as YDEGEE. Trimming at V came to 4 bases and at J to 5 bases, leaving 10 bases not matched to a gene. The CDR3 runs 16 residues. CDR3 sequence: CASSAGTSRLNNEQFF. In nucleotides, the CDR3 is TGTGCCAGCAGCGCGGGGACTAGCCGCCTAAACAATGAGCAGTTCTTC.

J is TRBJ2-7 and V is TRBV27; TRBD2 is a possible D gene (5 bases). Germline assignment: CDR1 MNHEY and CDR2 SMNVEV (reference sequence). Trimming removed 4 bases from V and 3 bases from J, with 16 bases in between. The CDR3 is 15 residues long. The CDR3 DNA reads as TGTGCCAGCAGTTCCTCGACCGGGAAGTTCTACGAGCAGTACTTC. Protein sequence: CASSSSTGKFYEQYF.

The CDR3 sequence: CASSGTSGSPIGEQFF. In DNA form, the CDR3 reads TGTGCCAGTAGCGGGACTAGCGGGAGCCCTATCGGTGAGCAGTTCTTC. The chain couples TRBV19 to TRBJ2-1; 14 nucleotides align to TRBD2. The V segment lost 6 bases and the J segment 9 bases; nucleotides outside the gene matches: 10. The CDR3 contains 16 residues. From germline, CDR1 is LNHDA and CDR2 SQIVND (reference sequence).

The chain carries TRBV19 and TRBJ1-4, with D possibly being TRBD1 (6 bases). Germline loops: CDR1 LNHDA, CDR2 SQIVND (reference sequence). The CDR3 extends over 15 amino acids. V gave up 7 bases and J gave up 3 bases, with 15 bases separating them. The CDR3 bases are TGTGCCAGTACCACCCTAGGGGGATCTAATGAAAAACTGTTTTTT. This sequence encodes CASTTLGGSNEKLFF.

V and J are TRBV19 and TRBJ2-2; 9 nucleotides line up with TRBD2. Looked up from germline, CDR1 is LNHDA and CDR2 is SQIVND (reference sequence). The CDR3 extends over 15 amino acids. The trim removed 7 bases at V and 4 bases at J, leaving 7 bases unmatched. CDR3 sequence reads: CASKMAGGITGELFF. CDR3 bases: TGTGCCAGTAAAATGGCGGGAGGGATCACCGGGGAGCTGTTTTTT.

This chain links TRBV29-1 with TRBJ2-7, with D possibly matching TRBD1 (6 bases). CDR1 is SQVTM, CDR2 ANQGSEA, per germline. This CDR3 region has 15 residues. Trimming pared 1 base from V and 2 bases from J, leaving 15 bases between. CDR3 DNA: TGCAGCGTTGAAGTTTGGGACACGGCGACCTACGAGCAGTACTTC. Translation: CSVEVWDTATYEQYF.

J is TRBJ1-2 and V is TRBV19, with 10 bases matching TRBD1. V lost 5 bases and J lost 7; bases outside the gene matches: 7. The CDR3 is 14 amino acids. Germline loops: CDR1 LNHDA, CDR2 SQIVND (reference sequence). The CDR3 nucleotides read TGTGCCAGTAGTGAGACAGGGGGCTGGTTTGGCTACACCTTC. As protein: CASSETGGWFGYTF. Full variable domain (missing parts from reference TRBV19 and TRBJ1-2): DGGITQSPKYLFRKEGQNVTLSCEQNLNHDAMYWYRQDPGQGLRLIYYSQIVNDFQKGDIAEGYSVSREKKESFPLTVTSAQKNPTAFYLCASSETGGWFGYTFGSGTRLTVV.

CDR3 protein: CASRQTGGETQYF. In nucleotides, the CDR3 is TGTGCCAGTAGACAGACAGGGGGAGAGACCCAGTACTTC. The chain employs TRBV19 and TRBJ2-5, with 9 bases aligning to TRBD1. The CDR3 runs to 13 residues. V lost 6 bases, J lost 4 bases, and 3 bases stayed unmatched. The germline V gene has CDR1 LNHDA and CDR2 SQIVND (reference sequence).

V and J are TRBV28 and TRBJ1-5; D call uncertain. CDR3 size: 13 residues. Germline CDR1 and CDR2: MDHEN and SYDVKM. V lost 2 bases to trimming and J lost 11 bases, with 13 bases between them. The CDR3 is CASSLGALQAQHF. The CDR3 DNA is TGTGCCAGCAGTTTAGGTGCGCTGCAAGCCCAGCATTTT.

V usage is TRBV5-1 and J usage is TRBJ2-3, with TRBD2 matching over 8 bases. The germline V gene encodes CDR1 SGHRS and CDR2 YFSETQ. The V and J ends lost 3 bases and 2 bases, in that order; junction bases with no gene match: 5. This CDR3 is built from 15 residues. CDR3 nucleotide sequence: TGCGCCAGCAGCTCGTTAGCGGGACCCACAGATACGCAGTATTTT. This translates into CASSSLAGPTDTQYF.

The J gene is TRBJ2-2, the V gene TRBV11-3; 10 bases agree with TRBD2. After removal of 4 bases from V and 4 bases from J, the junction contained 6 bases not matched to a gene. The CDR3 extends over 16 amino acids. CDR1 is SGHNT and CDR2 is YENEEA in the germline V gene. For the CDR3, the DNA is TGTGCCAGCAGCTCCAGGACTAGCGGAGGCACCGGGGAGCTGTTTTTT. Translated: CASSSRTSGGTGELFF.

This chain connects TRBV29-1 to TRBJ1-1; TRBD1 matches 7 bases. This CDR3 has 13 residues. Germline V gives CDR1 SQVTM, CDR2 ANQGSEA. The junction had 5 bases not matched to a gene; V was cut back by 6 bases and J by 1 base. The chain's CDR3 is CSVTTGSNTEAFF. DNA of the CDR3: TGCAGCGTAACGACAGGGTCGAACACTGAAGCTTTCTTT.

The rearrangement uses TRBV16 and TRBJ1-5; unclear D gene. The V gene's germline CDR1 is KGHSY and CDR2 FQNENV. The CDR3 consists of 14 residues. The V end was cut by 1 base, the J end by 3 bases, with 7 bases between. The CDR3 spells CASSQLSDNQPQHF. CDR3 sequence (DNA): TGTGCCAGCAGCCAATTAAGCGACAATCAGCCCCAGCATTTT.

The chain links TRBV5-4 to TRBJ2-2; D possibly corresponds to TRBD1 (6 bases). The CDR3 runs to 15 residues. From germline, CDR1 is SGHNT and CDR2 YYREEE (reference sequence). Trimming took 4 bases from V and 0 from J, leaving 10 bases between them. CDR3 coding DNA: TGTGCCAGCAGCCAGGACAGAACGAACACCGGGGAGCTGTTTTTT. It translates to CASSQDRTNTGELFF.

The chain links TRBV7-8 to TRBJ2-7, with 14 bases matching TRBD2. This CDR3 spans 14 amino acids. Germline V lookup: CDR1 SGHVS, CDR2 FQNEAQ. V dropped 5 bases and J dropped 5; count of bases not matched to a gene: 2. The CDR3 spells CASSMGLAGDEQYF. DNA of the CDR3: TGTGCCAGCAGCATGGGACTAGCGGGAGACGAGCAGTACTTC. Supplemented by reference TRBV7-8 and TRBJ2-7, the full variable domain reads GAGVSQSPRYKVAKRGQDVALRCDPISGHVSLFWYQQALGQGPEFLTYFQNEAQLDKSGLPSDRFFAERPEGSVSTLKIQRTQQEDSAVYLCASSMGLAGDEQYFGPGTRLTVT.